Here is one T cell receptor beta chain with its context. This clonotype was picked up many times. Its specific antigen is unknown. No base qualities exist here, and no much larger clone lies one base off it. Preparation of the library involved RACE. The listed sequencing device is NextSeq 500. During library preparation, unique molecular identifiers were attached to individual cDNA molecules so that TCRs could be counted in a quantitative, reproducible way. For every blood RNA sample, sequencing covered both the TCR alpha and TCR beta chains. Concerning the study's data processing: Samples had a median of roughly 99,000 TCRs, with a range from about 23,224 to 690,600. V, J and CDR3 annotation of the TCR reads was carried out using the Decombinator software suite. For PS versus PT1 abundance plots, all samples were subsampled to the same number of TCRs (28,000). Expanded TCRs were defined as absent before sensitization and observed at least eight times at the 2-week time point. TCRdb reworked the public reads: Q25 trimming with fastp, MiXCR clone assembly, productive beta chains retained. Every entry covers one CDR3 protein and lists the most common genes and DNA from its rows. The V and J calls were determined by TCRdb, not by the authors. The sample profile shows about 340,000 distinct CDR3 sequences; about 7% of them were found once. The ten largest clones capture roughly 7.9% of the sample.

Between the V and J ends, shortened by 4 bases and 5 bases respectively, the junction contains 16 bases. The CDR3 has 14 amino acids, counting the end cysteine and phenylalanine. Kept here is only the CDR3 DNA, which spans 42 bases and is read in frame from base 1. CDR1 and CDR2, per the germline V gene, are SGHRS and YFSETQ. The data were obtained in a study of human T cells and chemical hapten exposure (dated by TCRdb to the early 2020s). General notes on the study: For sensitization, 2% DPC in acetone was applied to a 2 cm by 2 cm area of upper inner arm skin. Patients additionally received weekly therapeutic DPC doses to the scalp throughout the approximately 25-week study period. Patch testing was performed on the upper back with Finn chambers containing 0.01% DPC, and the patch tests were scored after 6 days according to International Contact Dermatitis Research Group standards. Alopecia areata with under or over 50% scalp involvement, alopecia totalis and alopecia universalis were represented in the patient cohort, which was mostly female. Libraries were combined into a pool for sequencing, and differences in TCR yield between samples came mainly from small differences in library volumes within the pool. This study followed changes in the peripheral blood TCR repertoire in vivo during primary and secondary sensitization of alopecia patients to the hapten diphenylcyclopropenone (DPC). Patient blood was sampled pre-sensitization (week 0) and at 2, 6 and about 24 weeks after DPC sensitization. Twenty-nine alopecia patients gave blood for TCR sequencing at one to four time points (pre-sensitization, 2, 6 and 24 weeks). Overall study outcomes, separate from this receptor: Patch test score was positively correlated with the number of PT1 expanded TCRs, with significance at thresholds 8, 16 and 32 but not at 4. All patients had alopecia, a presumed autoimmune disease, so their immune response might differ from that of healthy individuals. After repeated subsampling, the strength of the expansion versus patch-test correlation and the threshold at which it became significant changed. DPC sensitization did not change how many TCRs were above 1 in 1000 frequency, and no evidence was found of alterations in global repertoire structure. Significantly more large CDR3 similarity clusters were formed by expanded TCRs than by pre-sensitization or healthy control sets, consistent with antigen-driven responses.

The intended sense of this specimen's time point label: patch test 1, 2 weeks after DPC sensitization. In the paper's terms, the treatment or condition label means: therapeutic diphenylcyclopropenone sensitization with weekly scalp DPC. At every patch-test visit, the blood draw took place before the patch test was put on. To be eligible, patients had to be aged 18 to 70, diagnosed with alopecia and judged suitable for DPC therapy, while pregnant patients were excluded. Unfractionated whole blood was collected in Tempus Blood RNA tubes, and total RNA was extracted from that blood. The sequenced sample was whole blood, obtained in connection with sensitization to the hapten diphenylcyclopropenone (DPC). This sequence was found in a woman younger than 35 with alopecia areata. Some clones in this sample may be carry-over from other donors' samples. The chain was built from TRBV5-1 and TRBJ2-7; perhaps TRBD2 is the D gene, with 5 bases matching. The CDR3 corresponds to CASSPLGTVHEQYF. DNA sequence: TGCGCCAGCAGCCCACTAGGTACGGTCCACGAGCAGTACTTC.